Only one count was recorded for the clone carrying this TCR beta chain. As yet, its antigen is unknown. This record comes from a study of blood T cells in healthy people across ages. General study points: Conclusively comparing naive with antigen-experienced cells was impossible with unsorted PBMCs. In the absence of known donor CMV status, changes in expanded clonotypes were possibly confounded. The study found more naive CD4+ cells and higher diversity in long-lived than aged donors.

The germline V gene has CDR1 SGHTA and CDR2 FQGNSA. The CDR3 sequence is 14 residues long. A second PCR of 7 to 11 cycles used a sample-barcoded 5' primer and a J-beta primer mix. Each cDNA molecule was tagged by a template-switch adaptor with 12 random nucleotides. MiXCR was run by TCRdb on the 5' RACE reads, yielding one entry per CDR3 protein. The data contain hundreds of thousands of distinct CDR3 sequences, over 45% of them singletons. Source material: blood. The receptor was derived from a woman in her sixties in good health. The chain employs TRBV7-2 and TRBJ2-4; 7 bases line up with TRBD1. The J call is uncertain, as TRBJ2-7 better fits the DNA end. This CDR3 reads CASSSGQPADEQYF. CDR3 bases: TGTGCCAGCAGCTCGGGACAGCCCGCTGACGAGCAGTACTTC.